The clone carrying this TCR beta chain was picked up many times. Germline V gene sequence: CDR1 MDHEN, CDR2 SYDVKM. Germline trimming cut 4 bases from V and 3 bases from J; bases unmatched to any gene: 8. The CDR3 extends over 16 amino acids. Specified time point: sample taken at primary tumor resection. Unsorted whole RNA of tumor, nontumor lung or frozen PBMC was sequenced. TCRdb redid the calling of the 5' RACE reads with MiXCR, one entry per CDR3 protein. The sample has about 23,000 distinct CDR3 sequences, about 4.7% seen once. These data originate in a study of spatial heterogeneity in lung cancer.

Here the sequenced sample was PBMCs, taken at surgery. The sequence came from a male donor with early-stage non-small cell lung cancer. This chain joins TRBV28 and TRBJ2-1, with 8 nucleotides matching TRBD2. The CDR3 sequence: CASSSQAGAYYNEQFF. The CDR3 region has the DNA TGTGCCAGCAGTTCCCAAGCGGGAGCTTACTACAATGAGCAGTTCTTC.